This T cell receptor beta chain is from a study of blood T cell repertoires in COVID-19. At the level of the study: Both acute and convalescent COVID-19 samples were obtained from the United States, Italy and Spain.

V lost 5 bases, J lost 1 base, and 12 bases lay in between. The CDR3 has 15 amino acids. Per the germline V gene, CDR1 is SGHTA and CDR2 is FQGNSA. In the source study's methods: The authors estimated nucleated cell counts from reference gene primer amplification. Libraries were prepared by immunoSEQ multiplex PCR; TCRdb keeps only in-frame clonotypes and omits some of them. D and trimming come from the DNA, and the V and J calls and clone size come from that table. Of around 100,000 clones listed, 86% are singletons. Input material: peripheral blood. The chain carries TRBV7-2 and TRBJ1-5; tentative D call: TRBD1 (6 bases). The TCR originated in a man aged 40-49 years with acute or convalescent COVID-19. The CDR3 sequence is CASSSGGASNQPQHF. CDR3 bases: TGTGCCAGCAGCAGCGGGGGGGCGAGCAATCAGCCCCAGCATTTT.